The 14 T cell receptor beta chains presented below share a single source sample, sequenced in a study of blood T cell repertoires in COVID-19. Sequencing used immunoSEQ multiplex PCR; TCRdb keeps in-frame clones, though not all of them. The sample has roughly 250,000 clones; 84% are singletons. The sample consisted of peripheral blood. These TCRs come from a human donor in a cohort sampled during active COVID-19.

V and J are TRBV20-1 and TRBJ2-3; D is undetermined. Germline-derived CDR1 and CDR2 are DFQATT and SNEGSKA (reference sequence). The CDR3 has 13 amino acids. V lost 3 bases, J lost 4 bases, and 11 bases lay in between. This CDR3 reads CSASPRGPDTQYF. CDR3 bases: TGCAGTGCTAGTCCCAGAGGCCCAGATACGCAGTATTTT.

This clone was counted only a few times. The V gene is TRBV11-2, the J gene TRBJ1-1; TRBD1 agrees at 10 bases. V lost 5 bases to trimming and J lost 5 bases; unmatched junction nucleotides: 8. CDR3 length equals 15 residues. Germline assignment: CDR1 SGHAT and CDR2 FQNNGV. The CDR3 sequence: CASSPNRDRGTEAFF. In nucleotides, the CDR3 is TGTGCCAGCAGCCCCAACCGGGACAGGGGAACTGAAGCTTTCTTT. Full variable domain (outside the CDR3, taken from reference TRBV11-2 and TRBJ1-1): EAGVAQSPRYKIIEKRQSVAFWCNPISGHATLYWYQQILGQGPKLLIQFQNNGVVDDSQLPKDRFSAERLKGVDSTLKIQPAKLEDSAVYLCASSPNRDRGTEAFFGQGTRLTVV.

The V and J genes are TRBV9 and TRBJ1-4, with D perhaps matching TRBD1 (5 bases). Germline-derived CDR1 and CDR2 are SGDLS and YYNGEE. The CDR3 covers 15 residues. Trimming left V 3 bases short and J 8 bases short, with 17 bases between. DNA of the CDR3: TGTGCCAGCAGCGGGGCGTTGGGGCTGGGGGAAAAACTGTTTTTT. The encoded protein is CASSGALGLGEKLFF.

V and J are TRBV4-2 and TRBJ2-3; 9 positions agree with TRBD2. Germline V gene lookup returns CDR1 LGHNA and CDR2 YNFKEQ. This CDR3 has 17 amino acids. V dropped 4 bases and J dropped 4; count of bases not matched to a gene: 12. In DNA, the CDR3 is TGTGCCAGCAGCCGTCGTCGGACTAGCGAGGGTGCAGATACGCAGTATTTT. It specifies CASSRRRTSEGADTQYF.

This chain connects TRBV27 to TRBJ2-1; 10 bases map to TRBD2. The CDR3 runs to 14 residues. With V trimmed by 2 bases and J by 8 bases, 3 bases remained unmatched. Germline CDR1 reads MNHEY; CDR2 reads SMNVEV (reference sequence). The CDR3 coding sequence is TGTGCCAGCAGTTTAAGCGGGAGGGTTCATGAGCAGTTCTTC. Its translation is CASSLSGRVHEQFF.

In its sample, this clone was seen once. The chain joins TRBV3-1 (or the pseudogene TRBV3-2) to TRBJ2-1; D perhaps matches TRBD2 (7 bases). V gave up 2 bases and J gave up 8 bases, with 22 bases separating them. The germline V gene encodes CDR1 LGHDT and CDR2 YNNKEL (reference sequence). The CDR3 spans 17 residues. CDR3 coding DNA: TGTGCCAGCAGCCAAATAGCTGGCGGGGGCTCCTTCGATGAGCAGTTCTTC. Translating it yields CASSQIAGGGSFDEQFF.

The V call is TRBV21-1, the J call TRBJ1-3; the D call of TRBD1 is as the table states it, not checked on the DNA. TRBV21-1 is tagged as a pseudogene. The CDR3 runs 15 residues. CDR3 sequence (DNA): TGTGCCAGCAGCCTCAGTAGGGGTCTAAGGGACACCATATATTTT. Amino acid sequence: CASSLSRGLRDTIYF.

This clone was seen just once. V usage is TRBV27 and J usage is TRBJ1-1, with a tentative D call TRBD1 (5 bases). This CDR3 contains 14 residues. Trimming shortened V by 2 bases and J by 8 bases, and 15 bases separated the two germline ends. Germline CDR1 MNHEY, CDR2 SMNVEV (reference sequence). As DNA, the CDR3 is TGTGCCAGCAGTTTAATCAGGGCTGGTACCGAAGCTTTCTTT. Translation: CASSLIRAGTEAFF.

The V and J genes are TRBV29-1 and TRBJ2-5; D might be TRBD1 (5 bases). The CDR3 runs 12 residues. Germline V gene lookup returns CDR1 SQVTM and CDR2 ANQGSEA. V lost 3 bases and J lost 2, with 7 bases in between. The CDR3 here is CSVEGQQETQYF. CDR3 DNA sequence: TGCAGCGTTGAGGGGCAGCAAGAGACCCAGTACTTC. Complete variable domain (other parts from reference TRBV29-1 and TRBJ2-5): SAVISQKPSRDICQRGTSLTIQCQVDSQVTMMFWYRQQPGQSLTLIATANQGSEATYESGFVIDKFPISRPNLTFSTLTVSNMSPEDSSIYLCSVEGQQETQYFGPGTRLLVL.

The chain uses TRBV19 and TRBJ2-3; D ambiguous. Germline V lookup: CDR1 LNHDA, CDR2 SQIVND (reference sequence). V lost 3 bases to trimming and J lost 0 bases, with 7 bases between them. CDR3 size: 14 residues. The CDR3 protein is CASSIGPSTDTQYF. Here the CDR3 DNA reads TGTGCCAGTAGTATCGGTCCCAGCACAGATACGCAGTATTTT.

The gene calls are TRBV7-2 and TRBJ1-5, with 8 bases lining up with TRBD1. The CDR3 sequence is 15 residues long. V gave up 5 bases and J gave up 4 bases; unmatched junction bases: 7. Germline V gene data show CDR1 as SGHTA and CDR2 as FQGNSA. DNA for the CDR3: TGTGCCAGCAGCGAGAGACAGGGGAATAATCAGCCCCAGCATTTT. It is translated as CASSERQGNNQPQHF.

This sequence joins TRBV6-2 or TRBV6-3 and TRBJ2-3; D possibly corresponds to TRBD1 (5 bases). The CDR3 length is 18 residues. Germline V gene lookup returns CDR1 MNHEY and CDR2 SVGEGT. Trimming shortened V by 0 bases and J by 2 bases, and 18 bases separated the two germline ends. In DNA, the CDR3 is TGTGCCAGCAGTTACTCGGGAAGGGCTGGTGGGGCCACAGATACGCAGTATTTT. Its translation: CASSYSGRAGGATDTQYF.

The rearrangement uses TRBV2 and TRBJ2-5; maybe TRBD1 (6 bases). V was pared by 11 bases and J by 5 bases, with 15 bases between. The germline gives CDR1 SNHLY, CDR2 FYNNEI. The length of the CDR3 is 12 residues. The CDR3 reads CARGAGVETQYF. CDR3 DNA sequence: TGTGCCCGGGGAGCAGGGGTCGAGACCCAGTACTTC.

This sequence joins TRBV10-2 and TRBJ1-3; 9 nucleotides align to TRBD1. J lost 3 bases, V lost 4 bases, and 7 bases had no gene match. Germline values: CDR1 WSHSY, CDR2 SAAADI. This CDR3 contains 16 residues. The CDR3 loop is CASSGADRGFGNTIYF. CDR3 DNA sequence: TGCGCCAGCAGTGGGGCCGACAGGGGGTTTGGAAACACCATATATTTT.